A single sample gave rise to the 9 T cell receptor beta chains below, sequenced in a study of cytomegalovirus exposure and HLA in healthy donors (dated by TCRdb to 2017 to 2019). The library was made by the immunoSEQ multiplex PCR assay. A mixture of 60 forward primers for TCR Vbeta segments and 13 reverse primers for TCR Jbeta segments was used in the multiplex PCR. As stored in TCRdb, this immuneACCESS dataset retains in-frame rearrangements with V and J assigned. A fraction of the clones does not appear; measured against another copy, unresolved V genes explain less than half of the discrepancy, and the remainder lacks a known reason. The sample table records some 150,000 clones; 65% to 80% of these occur just once. The top ten constitute about 2.2% of the sample. The specimen sequenced was PBMCs. These receptors came from a man aged 40-49 years in good health and CMV-seronegative.

The chain employs TRBV7-2 and TRBJ2-7, with a possible D match to TRBD2 (6 bases). Germline V lookup: CDR1 SGHTA, CDR2 FQGNSA. V lost 8 bases, J lost 1 base, and 21 bases lay in between. The CDR3 loop spans 16 amino acids. CDR3 in DNA: TGTGCCAGCCAGATTAGCGGTGGGAGTGATTCCTACGAGCAGTACTTC. The encoded protein is CASQISGGSDSYEQYF.

The chain carries TRBV7-2 and TRBJ2-5, with 9 positions matching TRBD1. Looked up from germline, CDR1 is SGHTA and CDR2 is FQGNSA. This CDR3 comprises 14 residues. Trimming at V came to 6 bases and at J to 5 bases, leaving 7 bases not matched to a gene. The chain's CDR3 is CASRGGGQGETQYF. As DNA, the CDR3 is TGTGCCAGCAGGGGAGGGGGACAGGGTGAGACCCAGTACTTC.

The CDR3 bases are TGCGCCAGCAGTCCACAGCGGGGGCAAGAGGGGTTAATCAAAAACATTCAGTACTTC. This sequence encodes CASSPQRGQEGLIKNIQYF. This sequence joins TRBV23-1 and TRBJ2-4; 8 bases are a match to TRBD2. TRBV23-1 is an open reading frame, and its role is uncertain. This CDR3 is 19 amino acids long. The V segment lost 4 bases and the J segment 3 bases; nucleotides outside the gene matches: 17.

The rearrangement joins TRBV7-6 to TRBJ2-5; tentatively, D is TRBD1 (5 bases). There are 13 residues in the CDR3. Per germline, CDR1 SGHVS and CDR2 FNYEAQ. The germline V and J ends were trimmed by 4 bases and 3 bases, with 9 bases remaining between them. The DNA for the CDR3 is TGTGCCAGCAGCTGGAAGACAGAAGAGACCCAGTACTTC. It yields the protein CASSWKTEETQYF.

The chain couples TRBV18 to TRBJ2-5, with 12 bases matching TRBD2. The V gene end was trimmed by 6 bases and the J gene end by 7 bases; junction bases not matched to a gene: 6. Germline V gene sequence: CDR1 KGHSH, CDR2 LQKENI. The CDR3 runs 14 residues. The CDR3: CASSPSGREGTQYF. CDR3 nucleotide sequence: TGTGCCAGCTCCCCTAGCGGGAGGGAAGGGACCCAGTACTTC.

The chain employs TRBV28 and TRBJ2-7; 9 bases line up with TRBD2. Germline V gene data show CDR1 as MDHEN and CDR2 as SYDVKM. J was trimmed by 8 bases and V by 2 bases; bases with no gene match: 22. This CDR3 comprises 19 residues. CDR3: CASSLVLAGRPYGELKQYF. Written as DNA, the CDR3 is TGTGCCAGCAGTTTAGTCCTAGCGGGAAGACCTTATGGTGAGTTAAAGCAGTACTTC.

J is TRBJ2-4 and V is TRBV7-9, with TRBD1 identical over 7 bases. The CDR3 loop spans 14 amino acids. Germline V CDR1 and CDR2: SEHNR, FQNEAQ (reference sequence). J was trimmed by 6 bases and V by 5 bases; bases with no gene match: 7. DNA for the CDR3: TGTGCCAGCAGCCTCCCGACAGGGAGAAACATTCAGTACTTC. This gives the protein CASSLPTGRNIQYF.

The V call is TRBV2, the J call TRBJ2-7; tentatively, D is TRBD2 (6 bases). Germline CDR1 reads SNHLY; CDR2 reads FYNNEI. This CDR3 contains 17 residues. Trimming pared 4 bases from V and 2 bases from J, leaving 21 bases between. The chain's CDR3 is CASSVDTPLQRAYEQYF. The CDR3 DNA reads TGTGCCAGCAGTGTTGACACGCCACTTCAGCGGGCCTACGAGCAGTACTTC.

The rearrangement links TRBV7-2 to TRBJ2-1; 9 bases are shared with TRBD2. V lost 0 bases, J lost 6 bases, and 6 bases stayed unmatched. The germline V gene encodes CDR1 SGHTA and CDR2 FQGNSA. The CDR3 covers 16 residues. CDR3 region: CASSLAPGLASNEQFF. Written as DNA, the CDR3 is TGTGCCAGCAGCTTAGCGCCCGGACTAGCGAGCAATGAGCAGTTCTTC.